The next 27 T cell receptor beta chains were all read from a single sample in a study of a mutant IDH1 vaccine in newly diagnosed glioma. Time point noted: week 11, during vaccination. The study gave 300 ug of mutant IDH1 20-mer peptide per vaccine dose, with topical imiquimod. Antigens of these TCRs are unknown. Produced via immunoSEQ multiplex PCR; TCRdb's table is partial and in-frame only. Of about 130,000 clones listed, roughly 78% are singletons. Sequences were derived from PBMCs, sampled from a glioma patient whose treatment included an IDH1 peptide vaccine. Every receptor here comes from a man aged 40-49 years with glioma.

The rearrangement uses TRBV10-1 and TRBJ2-3; 11 bases match TRBD2. Germline values: CDR1 WNHNN, CDR2 SYGVQD (reference sequence). V lost 1 base to trimming and J lost 6 bases; unmatched junction nucleotides: 3. The CDR3 is 15 amino acids. CDR3: CASSEWLAGGDTQYF. For the CDR3, the DNA is TGCGCCAGCAGTGAGTGGCTAGCGGGGGGCGATACGCAGTATTTT.

This chain connects TRBV5-1 to TRBJ2-1; 14 positions agree with TRBD2. This CDR3 is built from 17 residues. The ends lost 4 bases at V and 6 bases at J; junction bases unmatched: 9. CDR1 is SGHRS, CDR2 YFSETQ, per germline. The CDR3 here is CASSLGTSGSPSNEQFF. Written as DNA, the CDR3 is TGCGCCAGCAGCCTCGGGACTAGCGGGAGTCCCAGCAATGAGCAGTTCTTC. The full variable domain, its missing parts supplied by reference TRBV5-1 and TRBJ2-1, is KAGVTQTPRYLIKTRGQQVTLSCSPISGHRSVSWYQQTPGQGLQFLFEYFSETQRNKGNFPGRFSGRQFSNSRSEMNVSTLELGDSALYLCASSLGTSGSPSNEQFFGPGTRLTVL.

The chain uses TRBV7-2 and TRBJ2-1; no reliable D call. Germline values: CDR1 SGHTA, CDR2 FQGNSA. The CDR3 consists of 13 residues. Between the trimmed V and J ends, which lost 1 base and 7 bases, there was a span of 8 bases. In nucleotides, the CDR3 is TGTGCCAGCAGCTTAGTATCGGTAAATGAGCAGTTCTTC. Its translation is CASSLVSVNEQFF.

The CDR3 DNA reads as TGTGCCAGCAGTTTGGGGGTAAGTGGGACTGAAGCTTTCTTT. Translation: CASSLGVSGTEAFF. This rearrangement joins TRBV6-5 to TRBJ1-1; the D gene is possibly TRBD1 (5 bases). Germline CDR1 reads MNHEY; CDR2 reads SVGAGI. V was cut by 4 bases and J by 5 bases, with 14 bases left in between. The CDR3 runs 14 residues.

The V and J genes are TRBV2 and TRBJ2-3, with D maybe TRBD1 (6 bases). Germline CDR1 is SNHLY and CDR2 is FYNNEI. Trimming left V 9 bases short and J 4 bases short, with 14 bases between. This CDR3 is built from 13 residues. CDR3 DNA sequence: TGTGCCAGGAACAGGGTTGGGGCAGATACGCAGTATTTT. The encoded protein is CARNRVGADTQYF.

The V and J genes are TRBV7-9 and TRBJ2-7; 9 nucleotides align to TRBD1. Germline V gene sequence: CDR1 SEHNR, CDR2 FQNEAQ (reference sequence). CDR3 size: 14 residues. V lost 5 bases to trimming and J lost 5 bases; unmatched junction nucleotides: 7. CDR3 amino acids: CASSPGQGIDEQYF. In DNA, the CDR3 is TGTGCCAGCAGCCCGGGACAGGGTATCGACGAGCAGTACTTC. Together with reference TRBV7-9 and TRBJ2-7, the CDR3 gives the full variable domain: DTGVSQNPRHKITKRGQNVTFRCDPISEHNRLYWYRQTLGQGPEFLTYFQNEAQLEKSRLLSDRFSAERPKGSFSTLEIQRTEQGDSAMYLCASSPGQGIDEQYFGPGTRLTVT.

A single count supports this clone. V and J are TRBV4-3 and TRBJ1-4; a weak D match, TRBD1 (6 bases). Trimming took 0 bases from V and 11 from J, leaving 10 bases between them. Germline loops: CDR1 LGHNA, CDR2 YSLEER. There are 13 residues in the CDR3. Written as DNA, the CDR3 is TGCGCCAGCAGCCAAGATGGGGGGCTCAAACTGTTTTTT. It encodes CASSQDGGLKLFF.

J is TRBJ1-5 and V is TRBV6-6; 10 bases fit TRBD1. Trimming cost V 2 bases and J 5 bases; bases outside gene matches: 3. The CDR3 length is 15 residues. Germline CDR1 MNHNY, CDR2 SVGAGI (reference sequence). CDR3 sequence reads: CASSYKDRGYQPQHF. The CDR3 coding sequence is TGTGCCAGCAGTTACAAGGACAGGGGGTATCAGCCCCAGCATTTT.

This chain joins TRBV6-5 and TRBJ1-1; no clear D. The V end lost 6 bases, the J end lost 4 bases, and 12 bases lay between the germline ends. Germline CDR1 MNHEY, CDR2 SVGAGI. The CDR3 sequence is 13 residues long. The CDR3 loop is CASSLDFGTEAFF. CDR3 DNA sequence: TGTGCCAGCAGCCTCGACTTCGGCACTGAAGCTTTCTTT.

The sample holds a few counts of this clone. This chain joins TRBV5-1 and TRBJ2-7; TRBD2 aligns across 7 bases. Germline lookup yields CDR1 SGHRS and CDR2 YFSETQ. Trimming took 4 bases from V and 2 from J; bases not matched to a gene: 15. This CDR3 spans 17 amino acids. In nucleotides, the CDR3 is TGCGCCAGCAGCCCCGGTCTGACTAGCCTCGAACCCTACGAGCAGTACTTC. Residues: CASSPGLTSLEPYEQYF.

The chain employs TRBV28 and TRBJ2-3; D not resolved. Trimming pared 10 bases from V and 0 bases from J, leaving 14 bases between. The CDR3 extends over 14 amino acids. Germline V CDR1 and CDR2: MDHEN, SYDVKM. CDR3 bases: TGTGCCATTGAGAAAGACTCTAGCACAGATACGCAGTATTTT. The encoded protein is CAIEKDSSTDTQYF.

The chain joins TRBV4-1 to TRBJ2-3, with D possibly matching TRBD2 (7 bases). V was pared by 0 bases and J by 4 bases, with 14 bases between. The germline gives CDR1 MGHRA, CDR2 YSYEKL. The CDR3 has 16 amino acids. Here the CDR3 reads CASSQDGGGASDTQYF. DNA of the CDR3: TGCGCCAGCAGCCAAGATGGAGGGGGGGCATCAGATACGCAGTATTTT.

The chain has TRBV7-9 and TRBJ1-5; 8 nucleotides agree with TRBD1. The junction had 13 bases not matched to a gene; V was cut back by 5 bases and J by 1 base. Germline V lookup: CDR1 SEHNR, CDR2 FQNEAQ (reference sequence). The CDR3 is 18 residues long. CDR3 protein: CASSGEPFRQGSNQPQHF. CDR3 in DNA: TGTGCCAGCAGCGGGGAACCCTTTAGACAGGGGAGCAATCAGCCCCAGCATTTT.

V gene TRBV6-1 combines with J gene TRBJ1-2; possibly TRBD1 for D (6 bases). This CDR3 is 14 amino acids long. Trimming took off 1 base at V and 8 bases at J, with 14 bases between the two ends. CDR1 and CDR2 from the germline V gene are MNHNS and SASEGT. CDR3 residues: CASSEVRGAGGYTF. The CDR3 nucleotides read TGTGCCAGCAGTGAAGTTCGGGGGGCTGGCGGCTACACCTTC.

This chain joins TRBV6-1 and TRBJ1-5; D uncertain. Germline CDR1 and CDR2: MNHNS and SASEGT. V gave up 2 bases and J gave up 0 bases, with 8 bases separating them. The CDR3 is made up of 15 amino acids. This CDR3 is CASSENPYSNQPQHF. The DNA of the CDR3 is TGTGCCAGCAGTGAAAATCCCTATAGCAATCAGCCCCAGCATTTT.

The gene calls are TRBV6-5 and TRBJ1-4, with D perhaps TRBD1 (5 bases). This CDR3 contains 15 residues. Deletions cut 6 bases from V and 7 bases from J, with 18 bases between. Germline CDR1 reads MNHEY; CDR2 reads SVGAGI. The CDR3 protein is CASSYGRHGAEKLFF. CDR3 in DNA: TGTGCCAGCAGCTATGGACGCCACGGGGCTGAAAAACTGTTTTTT.

V usage is TRBV19 and J usage is TRBJ2-2; D call uncertain. CDR1 and CDR2 (germline): LNHDA, SQIVND (reference sequence). This CDR3 spans 14 amino acids. V dropped 4 bases and J dropped 7 bases, with 13 bases sitting between them. The CDR3 DNA reads as TGTGCCAGTAGTAGAGACACGTACGGCGGGGAGCTGTTTTTT. This gives the protein CASSRDTYGGELFF.

The chain links TRBV7-9 to TRBJ2-3; TRBD2 matches at 7 bases. After removal of 5 bases from V and 5 bases from J, the junction contained 10 bases not matched to a gene. The CDR3 is 15 amino acids. Per the germline V gene, CDR1 is SEHNR and CDR2 is FQNEAQ (reference sequence). CDR3 loop: CASSHLPRGEDTQYF. The CDR3, as DNA: TGTGCCAGCAGCCACCTGCCCCGGGGGGAAGATACGCAGTATTTT. Supplemented by reference TRBV7-9 and TRBJ2-3, the full variable domain reads DTGVSQNPRHKITKRGQNVTFRCDPISEHNRLYWYRQTLGQGPEFLTYFQNEAQLEKSRLLSDRFSAERPKGSFSTLEIQRTEQGDSAMYLCASSHLPRGEDTQYFGPGTRLTVL.

The chain is built from TRBV4-3 and TRBJ2-1; no definite D call. Trimming left V 0 bases short and J 5 bases short, with 11 bases between. CDR3 length equals 15 residues. Germline loops: CDR1 LGHNA, CDR2 YSLEER. Here the CDR3 DNA reads TGCGCCAGCAGCCAAGATTTTAGACTTAACAATGAGCAGTTCTTC. This codes for CASSQDFRLNNEQFF.

This chain uses TRBV2 with TRBJ1-1; 12 bases match TRBD1. J was trimmed by 1 base and V by 10 bases; bases with no gene match: 7. The germline CDR1 and CDR2 sequences are SNHLY and FYNNEI. The length of the CDR3 is 15 residues. This CDR3 reads CATGGQGARNTEAFF. The CDR3 region has the DNA TGTGCCACCGGGGGACAGGGGGCGCGGAACACTGAAGCTTTCTTT.

The chain has TRBV29-1 and TRBJ1-2; no definite D call. There are 10 residues in the CDR3. Trimming took off 5 bases at V and 8 bases at J, with 9 bases between the two ends. Germline CDR1 reads SQVTM; CDR2 reads ANQGSEA. The CDR3 DNA is TGCAGCGTTTTCGACGAGGGCTACACCTTC. Its protein product is CSVFDEGYTF. Complete variable domain (other parts from reference TRBV29-1 and TRBJ1-2): SAVISQKPSRDICQRGTSLTIQCQVDSQVTMMFWYRQQPGQSLTLIATANQGSEATYESGFVIDKFPISRPNLTFSTLTVSNMSPEDSSIYLCSVFDEGYTFGSGTRLTVV.

This clone has only one observation. V usage is TRBV5-1 and J usage is TRBJ1-1, with TRBD1 identical over 9 bases. Germline assignment: CDR1 SGHRS and CDR2 YFSETQ. J lost 3 bases, V lost 0 bases, and 12 bases had no gene match. CDR3 length: 18 residues. The CDR3 loop reads CASSLGTGVTFGDTEAFF. The CDR3 DNA reads as TGCGCCAGCAGCTTGGGGACAGGGGTCACCTTTGGGGACACTGAAGCTTTCTTT.

CDR3: CASSIGGQQFYEQYF. CDR3 nucleotide sequence: TGTGCCAGTAGTATAGGAGGACAGCAATTCTACGAGCAGTACTTC. The chain employs TRBV19 and TRBJ2-7, with a possible D match to TRBD1 (6 bases). V lost 1 base and J lost 3, with 13 bases in between. In germline, CDR1 is LNHDA, CDR2 SQIVND (reference sequence). The CDR3 sequence is 15 residues long.

Here the CDR3 reads CASSPSPQGLRSYEQYF. In DNA, the CDR3 is TGTGCCAGCAGCCCTTCCCCGCAGGGACTTCGCTCCTACGAGCAGTACTTC. The chain recombines TRBV5-6 with TRBJ2-5; D is perhaps TRBD2 (6 bases). The J call may be mistaken, given a closer DNA end match to TRBJ2-7. Germline assignment: CDR1 SGHDT and CDR2 YYEEEE. This CDR3 is built from 17 residues.

The V gene is TRBV4-3, the J gene TRBJ2-3; D is undetermined. The CDR3 runs 14 residues. The germline V gene has CDR1 LGHNA and CDR2 YSLEER. The V and J ends lost 0 bases and 4 bases respectively, with 8 bases between them. CDR3 bases: TGCGCCAGCAGCCAAGAAGCTAGTTCAGATACGCAGTATTTT. Its protein is CASSQEASSDTQYF.

The rearrangement uses TRBV10-3 and TRBJ2-7; the D gene is possibly TRBD1 (6 bases). This CDR3 is built from 15 residues. CDR1 is ENHRY and CDR2 is SYGVKD in the germline V gene. V shed 3 bases and J shed 4 bases, with 16 bases lying between them. DNA of the CDR3: TGTGCCATCAGTGACCCCCCCAGGGGTTTTTACGAGCAGTACTTC. Amino acids: CAISDPPRGFYEQYF.

The CDR3 protein is CSVPVGLAGLTVSYNEQFF. CDR3 DNA sequence: TGCAGCGTTCCCGTTGGGCTAGCGGGTCTAACTGTCTCCTACAATGAGCAGTTCTTC. V is TRBV29-1 and J is TRBJ2-1, with 8 nucleotides matching TRBD2. V dropped 5 bases and J dropped 0; count of bases not matched to a gene: 18. The germline CDR1 and CDR2 sequences are SQVTM and ANQGSEA. This CDR3 contains 19 residues.